This T cell receptor (beta chain) was recovered during a study of T cell responses to AZD1222 COVID-19 vaccine. V was pared by 5 bases and J by 1 base, with 15 bases between. The CDR3 is 15 residues long. Looked up from germline, CDR1 is SGHTA and CDR2 is FQGNSA. TCRdb's table, derived via immunoSEQ multiplex PCR, lists solely in-frame clones and lacks some. The table shows tens of thousands of clones, with about 91% occurring only once. Study-wide points: Among AZD1222 vaccinees, only 5 to 7 were seropositive at baseline.

To note about this clone: The antigen remains unidentified.

The material sequenced was peripheral blood, taken on day 0 of AZD1222 vaccination. The TCR sequence derives from an adult in good health. The chain joins TRBV7-2 to TRBJ2-7; D possibly uses TRBD1 or TRBD2 (5 bases each). The DNA of the CDR3 is TGTGCCAGCAGCGGACGGGACGGGCCTTCCTACGAGCAGTACTTC. It is translated as CASSGRDGPSYEQYF. Filled out from reference TRBV7-2 and TRBJ2-7, the complete variable domain reads GAGVSQSPSNKVTEKGKDVELRCDPISGHTALYWYRQSLGQGLEFLIYFQGNSAPDKSGLPSDRFSAERTGGSVSTLTIQRTQQEDSAVYLCASSGRDGPSYEQYFGPGTRLTVT.